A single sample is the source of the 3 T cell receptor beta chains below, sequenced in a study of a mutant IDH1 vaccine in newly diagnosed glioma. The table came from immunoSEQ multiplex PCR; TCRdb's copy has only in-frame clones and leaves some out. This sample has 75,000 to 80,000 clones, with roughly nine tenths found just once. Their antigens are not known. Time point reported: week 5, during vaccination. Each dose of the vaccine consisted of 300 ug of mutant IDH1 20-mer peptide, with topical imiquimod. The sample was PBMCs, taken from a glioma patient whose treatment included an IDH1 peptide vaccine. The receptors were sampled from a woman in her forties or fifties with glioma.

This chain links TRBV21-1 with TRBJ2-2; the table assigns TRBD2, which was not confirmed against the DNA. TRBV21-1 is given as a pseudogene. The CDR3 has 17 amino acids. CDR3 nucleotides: TGTGCCAGCAGCAAGAGTCGAGCGGGAGGGCCGGCCGGGGAGCTGTTTTTT. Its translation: CASSKSRAGGPAGELFF.

CDR3 in amino acids: CATPRGAGTQYF. For the CDR3, the DNA is TGTGCCACCCCACGGGGGGCGGGGACCCAGTACTTC. The chain recombines TRBV2 with TRBJ2-5, with D perhaps TRBD2 (7 bases). CDR3 length: 12 residues. Looked up from germline, CDR1 is SNHLY and CDR2 is FYNNEI. The V end lost 10 bases, the J end lost 7 bases, and 16 bases lay between the germline ends. Full variable domain (outside the CDR3, taken from reference TRBV2 and TRBJ2-5): EPEVTQTPSHQVTQMGQEVILRCVPISNHLYFYWYRQILGQKVEFLVSFYNNEISEKSEIFDDQFSVERPDGSNFTLKIRSTKLEDSAMYFCATPRGAGTQYFGPGTRLLVL.

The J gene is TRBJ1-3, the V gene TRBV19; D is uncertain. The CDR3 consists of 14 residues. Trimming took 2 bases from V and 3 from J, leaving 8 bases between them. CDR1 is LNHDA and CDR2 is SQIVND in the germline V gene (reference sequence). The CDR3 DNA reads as TGTGCCAGTAGTATATCGGACTATGGAAACACCATATATTTT. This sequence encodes CASSISDYGNTIYF.